This TCR beta chain was sequenced for a study of blood T cell repertoires in COVID-19. Study-wide background: PBMCs, B-cell-depleted T cells, or T cells were the source of the cDNA or gDNA that made up the material.

There are 16 residues in the CDR3. The V and J ends lost 3 bases and 4 bases, in that order; junction bases with no gene match: 5. The germline V gene encodes CDR1 ENHRY and CDR2 SYGVKD. Sequenced by immunoSEQ multiplex PCR; TCRdb stores in-frame clones only, minus some. Seen here are about 210,000 clones, roughly 84% observed once, and the top ten hold less than 8%. This chain uses TRBV10-3 with TRBJ2-1, with 11 positions matching TRBD2. The sequence came from a man aged 25 to 45 in a cohort exposed to, infected with or recovered from COVID-19 (not recorded which). Material: PBMCs or T cells enriched from blood (not recorded which). DNA of the CDR3: TGTGCCATCAGTGAAACAACTAGCGGGAGATACAATGAGCAGTTCTTC. Its translation: CAISETTSGRYNEQFF.